The clone carrying this T cell receptor (beta chain) was seen only a few times. The data derive from a study of response to subunit inactivated influenza vaccine. V was pared by 2 bases and J by 2 bases, with 8 bases of the junction left unmatched. This CDR3 has 16 amino acids. Germline V gene data show CDR1 as SGDLS and CDR2 as YYNGEE. Via MiXCR, TCRdb re-called the RT-PCR reads, giving one row per CDR3 protein. The repertoire holds about 620,000 distinct CDR3 sequences, over 9.5% seen once, with more than 8.5% in the top ten. Sequenced material: PBMCs from blood, taken on the day of vaccination. This receptor was identified in a middle-aged man who received an inactivated influenza vaccine. The rearrangement uses TRBV9 and TRBJ2-5; 8 bases map to TRBD1. The DNA of the CDR3 is TGTGCCAGCAGCGTGAGATCCGGGACAGGTCAAGAGACCCAGTACTTC. It specifies CASSVRSGTGQETQYF.